One sample yielded the 12 T cell receptor beta chains listed below, sequenced in a study of blood T cell repertoires in COVID-19. TCRdb's copy holds only in-frame clones and misses some; the assay was immunoSEQ multiplex PCR. The sample gives fewer than 75,000 clones, 80% to 90% of which show up once; about 10% is in the top ten. The sequenced material came from peripheral blood. The receptors were gathered from a man older than 75 with acute or convalescent COVID-19.

V and J are TRBV9 and TRBJ2-3; 11 nucleotides line up with TRBD2. CDR1 and CDR2 from the germline V gene are SGDLS and YYNGEE. The junction had 2 bases not matched to a gene; V was cut back by 0 bases and J by 2 bases. The CDR3 is made up of 16 amino acids. In nucleotides, the CDR3 is TGTGCCAGCAGCGTAGGACTAGCGGGGCACACAGATACGCAGTATTTT. As protein: CASSVGLAGHTDTQYF.

The chain employs TRBV10-2 and TRBJ1-5, with no clear D. CDR1 is WSHSY and CDR2 is SAAADI in the germline V gene. This CDR3 comprises 14 residues. Between the trimmed V and J ends, which lost 5 bases and 2 bases, there was a span of 10 bases. This CDR3 is CASSLPGGNQPQHF. As DNA, the CDR3 is TGCGCCAGCAGTCTTCCCGGGGGCAATCAGCCCCAGCATTTT.

The chain has TRBV4-1 and TRBJ1-4; 8 nucleotides agree with TRBD1. The germline V gene has CDR1 MGHRA and CDR2 YSYEKL. Unmatched junction bases numbered 7, after V lost 1 base and J lost 6 bases. The CDR3 runs 16 residues. DNA of the CDR3: TGCGCCAGCAGCCAAGCCTTGACAGGGGTATATGAAAAACTGTTTTTT. As protein: CASSQALTGVYEKLFF.

The CDR3 loop reads CASSRDSNTGELFF. The CDR3 bases are TGTGCCAGCAGCCGGGACTCAAACACCGGGGAGCTGTTTTTT. This rearrangement joins TRBV5-4 to TRBJ2-2; a possible D gene is TRBD2 (6 bases). CDR1 SGHNT and CDR2 YYREEE come from the germline V gene (reference sequence). This CDR3 has 14 residues. Trimming pared 4 bases from V and 2 bases from J, leaving 9 bases between.

V is TRBV12-5 and J is TRBJ1-2; D possibly corresponds to TRBD1 (6 bases). Germline V gene sequence: CDR1 LGHNT, CDR2 FRNRAP. V was pared by 3 bases and J by 8 bases, with 19 bases between. The CDR3 is made up of 15 amino acids. In nucleotides, the CDR3 is TGTGCTAGTGGTTTCTCCCCCTCGGGGGGCATGGGCTACACCTTC. It yields the protein CASGFSPSGGMGYTF.

This clone appeared a single time. The rearrangement links TRBV12-5 to TRBJ2-1, with TRBD2 identical over 12 bases. CDR1 LGHNT and CDR2 FRNRAP come from the germline V gene. The J segment lost 6 bases and the V segment lost 4 bases, leaving 19 bases of the junction unmatched. CDR3 size: 20 residues. The CDR3 sequence is CASGSPRLAGVRVDINEQFF. As DNA, the CDR3 is TGTGCTAGTGGTTCCCCCCGACTAGCGGGAGTGCGGGTGGATATCAATGAGCAGTTCTTC.

The chain joins TRBV28 to TRBJ2-7; the match to TRBD2 covers 11 bases. The V segment lost 4 bases and the J segment 4 bases; nucleotides outside the gene matches: 9. The CDR3 is made up of 16 amino acids. Per the germline V gene, CDR1 is MDHEN and CDR2 is SYDVKM. The CDR3: CASSSPTSGAIYEQYF. The CDR3 nucleotides are TGTGCCAGCAGTTCCCCGACTAGCGGGGCCATTTACGAGCAGTACTTC.

This chain uses TRBV21-1 with TRBJ2-7; the table's D call, TRBD1, was not checked against the DNA. TRBV21-1 has pseudogene status. The CDR3 contains 14 residues. CDR3 sequence: CASSSPENSYEQYF. The CDR3 DNA reads TGTGCCAGCAGCAGCCCAGAAAACTCCTACGAGCAGTACTTC.

CDR3 in amino acids: CASSDGADNEQFF. The CDR3 region has the DNA TGTGCCAGCTCAGACGGCGCGGACAATGAGCAGTTCTTC. This sequence joins TRBV18 and TRBJ2-1; D is ambiguous. This CDR3 region has 13 residues. Germline lookup yields CDR1 KGHSH and CDR2 LQKENI. V shed 5 bases and J shed 5 bases, with 10 bases lying between them.

This chain uses TRBV3-1 (or the pseudogene TRBV3-2) with TRBJ1-1, with TRBD1 matching 11 bases. The CDR3 has 15 amino acids. Trimming cost V 2 bases and J 7 bases; bases outside gene matches: 6. Per the germline V gene, CDR1 is LGHDT and CDR2 is YNNKEL (reference sequence). CDR3 region: CASSQPGTGGNEAFF. In DNA, the CDR3 is TGTGCCAGCAGCCAACCCGGGACAGGGGGGAATGAAGCTTTCTTT.

The chain couples TRBV10-3 to TRBJ2-1; D is perhaps TRBD2 (5 bases). Trimming cost V 6 bases and J 10 bases, with 10 bases left between them. The length of the CDR3 is 11 residues. Germline CDR1 ENHRY, CDR2 SYGVKD. The CDR3 nucleotides read TGTGCCATCAGGGCCGGGGTAGAGCAGTTCTTC. This gives the protein CAIRAGVEQFF.

The chain combines TRBV11-3 with TRBJ2-7; 7 positions match TRBD1. CDR1 is SGHNT, CDR2 YENEEA, per germline. This CDR3 comprises 15 residues. The V gene end was trimmed by 5 bases and the J gene end by 3 bases; junction bases not matched to a gene: 10. The CDR3 region has the DNA TGTGCCAGCAGCCGTAGACAGGGAGCTAACTACGAGCAGTACTTC. Its protein product is CASSRRQGANYEQYF. Looking up the rest from reference TRBV11-3 and TRBJ2-7 gives the full variable domain: EAGVVQSPRYKIIEKKQPVAFWCNPISGHNTLYWYLQNLGQGPELLIRYENEEAVDDSQLPKDRFSAERLKGVDSTLKIQPAELGDSAVYLCASSRRQGANYEQYFGPGTRLTVT.